This paragraph covers one T cell receptor beta chain sequence. V gave up 5 bases and J gave up 0 bases, with 9 bases separating them. In germline, CDR1 is SGHTA, CDR2 FQGTGA. The CDR3 runs to 14 residues. This record belongs to a study of cytomegalovirus exposure and HLA in healthy donors. It was with 60 Vbeta and 13 Jbeta primers that the PCR ran. TCRdb's table, derived via immunoSEQ multiplex PCR, lists solely in-frame clones and lacks some. The profile covers about 180,000 clones, with around three quarters appearing a single time and 4.5% to 6% taken by the ten largest. This chain uses TRBV7-3 with TRBJ2-3, with a possible D match to TRBD2 (6 bases). This receptor was identified in a man aged 35 to 55 in good health and CMV-seronegative. The sequenced sample consisted of PBMCs. The CDR3 DNA is TGTGCCAGCAGCCCCGGGACTAGCACAGATACGCAGTATTTT. Translation: CASSPGTSTDTQYF.